The 27 T cell receptor beta chains in this list originate from one sample, sequenced in a study of T cell responses to AZD1222 COVID-19 vaccine. This table comes from immunoSEQ multiplex PCR, and its TCRdb copy is limited to in-frame clones, with some not included. Seen here are fewer than 30,000 clones, 93% observed once, and the top ten hold around 8.1%. The sample consisted of peripheral blood, taken on day 0 of AZD1222 vaccination. These TCRs come from an adult in good health.

The rearrangement links TRBV6-5 to TRBJ1-2; TRBD1 matches at 9 bases. The V gene end was trimmed by 6 bases and the J gene end by 8 bases; junction bases not matched to a gene: 10. Germline V gene lookup returns CDR1 MNHEY and CDR2 SVGAGI. This CDR3 is built from 14 residues. The CDR3 spells CASRDRTGVGGYTF. CDR3 in DNA: TGTGCCAGCAGGGATAGGACAGGGGTCGGCGGCTACACCTTC.

This chain links TRBV9 with TRBJ2-7; no clear D gene. Germline assignment: CDR1 SGDLS and CDR2 YYNGEE. V was cut by 0 bases and J by 5 bases, with 15 bases left in between. The CDR3 extends over 15 amino acids. This chain's CDR3 is CASSVESVPGHEQYF. DNA of the CDR3: TGTGCCAGCAGCGTAGAGTCCGTACCAGGCCACGAGCAGTACTTC.

This clone has a handful of counts. The gene calls are TRBV9 and TRBJ2-2; 13 nucleotides match TRBD2. The ends lost 2 bases at V and 4 bases at J; junction bases unmatched: 5. Germline CDR1 is SGDLS and CDR2 is YYNGEE. The CDR3 is 17 amino acids. CDR3 region: CASSVPGLAGPTGELFF. CDR3 in DNA: TGTGCCAGCAGCGTCCCGGGACTAGCGGGACCCACCGGGGAGCTGTTTTTT.

The chain joins TRBV12-3 or TRBV12-4 to TRBJ1-1; D gene ambiguous. The CDR3 runs to 13 residues. The ends were cut back, 6 bases at V and 1 base at J, with 9 bases in the middle. This CDR3 is CASSQIPNTEAFF. CDR3 DNA sequence: TGTGCCAGCAGCCAGATCCCGAACACTGAAGCTTTCTTT.

The V and J genes are TRBV19 and TRBJ2-3; D might be TRBD2 (7 bases). Germline assignment: CDR1 LNHDA and CDR2 SQIVND (reference sequence). The CDR3 sequence is 15 residues long. V was cut by 8 bases and J by 5 bases, with 20 bases left in between. DNA for the CDR3: TGTGCCAGTGCTGTAGGGGGGGAGGGCCAAGATACGCAGTATTTT. This encodes CASAVGGEGQDTQYF.

The V and J genes are TRBV30 and TRBJ1-6; TRBD1 aligns across 7 bases. CDR3 length: 16 residues. After removal of 4 bases from V and 7 bases from J, the junction contained 13 bases not matched to a gene. Germline V gene lookup returns CDR1 GTSNPN and CDR2 SVGIG (reference sequence). CDR3 bases: TGTGCCTGGAACCTACAGGGGAAAATTGAAAATTCACCCCTCCACTTT. This encodes CAWNLQGKIENSPLHF.

The CDR3 loop reads CASSLASLAGGPSSYNEQFF. In DNA form, the CDR3 reads TGTGCCAGCAGCTTAGCGAGCTTAGCGGGGGGGCCGAGCTCCTACAATGAGCAGTTCTTC. This rearrangement joins TRBV7-8 to TRBJ2-1; 11 bases are shared with TRBD2. With V trimmed by 0 bases and J by 0 bases, 10 bases remained unmatched. Germline V lookup: CDR1 SGHVS, CDR2 FQNEAQ. The CDR3 extends over 20 amino acids.

The chain joins TRBV4-3 to TRBJ2-1; 9 bases agree with TRBD2. Germline V CDR1 and CDR2: LGHNA, YSLEER. With V trimmed by 3 bases and J by 5 bases, 2 bases remained unmatched. The CDR3 covers 14 residues. Written as DNA, the CDR3 is TGCGCCAGCAGCCACAGCGGGAGGAACAATGAGCAGTTCTTC. Translated: CASSHSGRNNEQFF.

The chain is built from TRBV13 and TRBJ2-1; 11 nucleotides match TRBD2. Germline V gene lookup returns CDR1 PRHDT and CDR2 FYEKMQ (reference sequence). V was clipped by 5 bases and J by 8 bases; unmatched bases: 14. The CDR3 contains 17 residues. The CDR3 region is CASSPRTSGFTSDEQFF. CDR3 in DNA: TGTGCCAGCAGCCCCCGGACTAGCGGGTTCACCTCGGATGAGCAGTTCTTC.

Points on this clone: Germline is not matched at one junction end, which may reflect a read error. V is TRBV7-8 and J is TRBJ2-1; TRBD2 might be the D (6 bases). Per the germline V gene, CDR1 is SGHVS and CDR2 is FQNEAQ. CDR3 size: 13 residues. CDR3 protein: CASSLAGRNEQFF. Written as DNA, the CDR3 is TGTGCCAGCAGCCTAGCAGGGAGGAATGAGCAGTTCTTC.

The chain joins TRBV12-5 to TRBJ1-4; TRBD1 aligns across 12 bases. CDR1 and CDR2 (germline): LGHNT, FRNRAP. The V and J ends lost 0 bases and 2 bases, in that order; junction bases with no gene match: 16. The CDR3 has 22 residues. Here the CDR3 DNA reads TGTGCTAGTGGTTTGGTAGACCGGCGGGGGGACAGGGGGCGATCTACTAATGAAAAACTGTTTTTT. It encodes CASGLVDRRGDRGRSTNEKLFF.

CDR3 in DNA: TGCGCCAGCAGCTTTACCTCTAGCGGGAGCGCGCCCATAACAGATACGCAGTATTTT. The encoded protein is CASSFTSSGSAPITDTQYF. The chain has TRBV5-1 and TRBJ2-3, with 10 bases matching TRBD2. Trimming removed 2 bases from V and 3 bases from J; junction bases left unmatched: 15. The CDR3 contains 19 residues. Germline V gene lookup returns CDR1 SGHRS and CDR2 YFSETQ.

The V gene is TRBV15, the J gene TRBJ1-6, with 7 bases matching TRBD1. Germline V CDR1 and CDR2: LNHNV, YYDKDF (reference sequence). The CDR3 has 15 residues. The junction had 6 bases not matched to a gene; V was cut back by 0 bases and J by 10 bases. The CDR3 loop reads CATSRDLDRVSPLHF. The CDR3 nucleotides read TGTGCCACCAGCAGAGATCTAGACAGGGTGTCACCCCTCCACTTT.

The rearrangement joins TRBV3-1 (or the pseudogene TRBV3-2) to TRBJ1-1; unclear D gene. The germline CDR1 and CDR2 sequences are LGHDT and YNNKEL (reference sequence). The CDR3 contains 14 residues. Trimming took off 2 bases at V and 11 bases at J, with 18 bases between the two ends. The CDR3 region is CASSQHQTAKEAFF. The CDR3 region has the DNA TGTGCCAGCAGCCAACACCAGACGGCCAAGGAGGCTTTCTTT.

V is TRBV6-1 and J is TRBJ1-4; a weak D match, TRBD1 (6 bases). Germline V gives CDR1 MNHNS, CDR2 SASEGT. V lost 3 bases to trimming and J lost 5 bases, with 7 bases between them. This CDR3 has 13 amino acids. CDR3 region: CASSDRGNEKLFF. In nucleotides, the CDR3 is TGTGCCAGCAGTGACAGGGGAAATGAAAAACTGTTTTTT.

The gene calls are TRBV7-2 and TRBJ1-2; 12 bases align to TRBD1. V lost 4 bases, J lost 7 bases, and 10 bases stayed unmatched. The CDR3 consists of 16 residues. The germline V gene has CDR1 SGHTA and CDR2 FQGNSA. Here the CDR3 DNA reads TGTGCCAGCAGCTGGGGGACAGGGGGCGGGCGGAGTGGCTACACCTTC. It translates to CASSWGTGGGRSGYTF.

The J gene is TRBJ1-2, the V gene TRBV28; 11 bases agree with TRBD1. The CDR3 contains 12 residues. J gave up 7 bases and V 7 bases, and 2 bases lay outside the gene matches. The germline gives CDR1 MDHEN, CDR2 SYDVKM. For the CDR3, the DNA is TGTGCCAGCACAGGGACAGGGGGTGGCTACACCTTC. It yields the protein CASTGTGGGYTF.

This clone was seen more than once but under ten times. The J gene is TRBJ2-6, the V gene TRBV7-6; the D gene could be TRBD1 or TRBD2 (5 bases each). The germline V gene has CDR1 SGHVS and CDR2 FNYEAQ. Trimming left V 1 base short and J 0 bases short, with 7 bases between. The CDR3 contains 16 residues. CDR3 protein: CASSLGDGSGANVLTF. The CDR3 DNA follows: TGTGCCAGCAGCTTAGGGGACGGCTCTGGGGCCAACGTCCTGACTTTC.

The rearrangement links TRBV7-9 to TRBJ1-4; 8 bases are shared with TRBD1. From germline, CDR1 is SEHNR and CDR2 FQNEAQ (reference sequence). CDR3 length: 16 residues. With V trimmed by 5 bases and J by 6 bases, 11 bases remained unmatched. The CDR3 is CASSLGTGPRDEKLFF. As DNA, the CDR3 is TGTGCCAGCAGCCTCGGGACAGGTCCGAGAGATGAAAAACTGTTTTTT.

The chain has TRBV28 and TRBJ1-5; D remains unclear. The V end lost 5 bases, the J end lost 5 bases, and 16 bases lay between the germline ends. The CDR3 covers 15 residues. CDR1 MDHEN and CDR2 SYDVKM come from the germline V gene. The chain's CDR3 is CASSPALSGYQPQHF. CDR3 DNA: TGTGCCAGCAGTCCCGCCCTCAGTGGGTATCAGCCCCAGCATTTT.

The chain employs TRBV11-2 and TRBJ2-1; D is unresolved. Per germline, CDR1 SGHAT and CDR2 FQNNGV. V dropped 3 bases and J dropped 8 bases, with 17 bases sitting between them. The CDR3 is 15 amino acids. The CDR3 DNA follows: TGTGCCAGCAGCTTTTGGGCGGAAATAAGCGATGAGCAGTTCTTC. Translation gives CASSFWAEISDEQFF.

This chain joins TRBV5-6 and TRBJ1-5; 8 positions match TRBD1. CDR3 length: 14 residues. In germline, CDR1 is SGHDT, CDR2 YYEEEE. V shed 2 bases, J shed 7 bases, and the junction held 5 bases outside the gene matches. CDR3 sequence: CASSFRGRLQPQHF. The CDR3 DNA sequence: TGTGCCAGCAGCTTCAGGGGGCGCCTGCAGCCCCAGCATTTT.

The V and J genes are TRBV2 and TRBJ1-1; maybe TRBD1 (6 bases). Germline V gene lookup returns CDR1 SNHLY and CDR2 FYNNEI. CDR3 length equals 14 residues. Trimming pared 9 bases from V and 4 bases from J, leaving 18 bases between. The CDR3 DNA sequence: TGTGCCAGGTGGGACAACCAGGAGCGCACTGAAGCTTTCTTT. Translating gives CARWDNQERTEAFF.

This sequence joins TRBV27 and TRBJ2-3; D possibly corresponds to TRBD1 (7 bases). V was clipped by 8 bases and J by 2 bases, with 17 bases between them. Germline loops: CDR1 MNHEY, CDR2 SMNVEV (reference sequence). The CDR3 sequence is 15 residues long. The DNA of the CDR3 is TGTGCCAGCCGGGGGTGGGACAGACCCACAGATACGCAGTATTTT. This encodes CASRGWDRPTDTQYF.

This clone appeared once. The gene calls are TRBV19 and TRBJ2-1; no clear D gene. Looked up from germline, CDR1 is LNHDA and CDR2 is SQIVND (reference sequence). This CDR3 has 13 residues. V gave up 5 bases and J gave up 4 bases, with 9 bases separating them. The CDR3 sequence is CASSSDTYNEQFF. Written as DNA, the CDR3 is TGTGCCAGTAGTTCGGATACTTACAATGAGCAGTTCTTC.

The chain has TRBV19 and TRBJ1-6; D not certain. V was cut by 2 bases and J by 16 bases, with 12 bases left in between. The CDR3 is 12 amino acids. CDR1 and CDR2 (germline): LNHDA, SQIVND (reference sequence). CDR3 sequence (DNA): TGTGCCAGTAGTATAACCACCGGTTGGCTCCACTTT. Translating gives CASSITTGWLHF.

The rearrangement uses TRBV27 and TRBJ2-1; 9 nucleotides agree with TRBD2. The ends lost 5 bases at V and 7 bases at J; junction bases unmatched: 6. From germline, CDR1 is MNHEY and CDR2 SMNVEV (reference sequence). The CDR3 extends over 14 amino acids. The CDR3, as DNA: TGTGCCAGCAGTGTGCTAGCGGGGTGGAATGAGCAGTTCTTC. Its protein is CASSVLAGWNEQFF.